Each of the 15 T cell receptor beta chains below was sequenced from the same sample in a study of blood T cell repertoires in COVID-19. TCRdb's copy holds only in-frame clones and misses some; the assay was immunoSEQ multiplex PCR. The sample includes 180,000 or so clones, 88% of them seen just once. Sequencing was done on a sample of peripheral blood. All receptors derive from a man younger than 35 with active or convalescent COVID-19.

This clone was observed once. This rearrangement joins TRBV15 to TRBJ2-3, with 8 positions matching TRBD2. Germline-derived CDR1 and CDR2 are LNHNV and YYDKDF (reference sequence). The ends lost 0 bases at V and 1 base at J; junction bases unmatched: 6. This CDR3 has 17 amino acids. This CDR3 is CATSRDGARGGTDTQYF. In DNA form, the CDR3 reads TGTGCCACCAGCAGAGATGGTGCGCGGGGGGGCACAGATACGCAGTATTTT.

This chain connects TRBV19 to TRBJ2-3, with 7 positions matching TRBD1. The CDR3 is made up of 17 amino acids. With 2 bases clipped from V and 0 bases from J, the junction kept 8 bases outside the gene matches. The germline V gene has CDR1 LNHDA and CDR2 SQIVND (reference sequence). The CDR3 sequence: CASSIKTGIFSTDTQYF. The CDR3 DNA sequence: TGTGCCAGTAGTATAAAGACAGGGATTTTTAGCACAGATACGCAGTATTTT. Variable domain in full (rest from reference TRBV19 and TRBJ2-3): DGGITQSPKYLFRKEGQNVTLSCEQNLNHDAMYWYRQDPGQGLRLIYYSQIVNDFQKGDIAEGYSVSREKKESFPLTVTSAQKNPTAFYLCASSIKTGIFSTDTQYFGPGTRLTVL.

CDR3 residues: CASSQRQGSYPFF. The DNA for the CDR3 is TGTGCCAGCAGCCAACGGCAGGGTTCCTACCCCTTCTTC. V usage is TRBV14 and J usage is TRBJ2-1, with D maybe TRBD1 (5 bases). Germline loops: CDR1 SGHDN, CDR2 FVKESK. The CDR3 is 13 residues long. The ends were cut back, 2 bases at V and 16 bases at J, with 18 bases in the middle.

The gene calls are TRBV14 and TRBJ2-5, with D perhaps matching TRBD2 (6 bases). The length of the CDR3 is 13 residues. Trimming shortened V by 9 bases and J by 3 bases, and 14 bases separated the two germline ends. The germline V gene encodes CDR1 SGHDN and CDR2 FVKESK. The CDR3 is CASSGVQKETQYF. The DNA of the CDR3 is TGTGCCAGTAGCGGCGTACAGAAAGAGACCCAGTACTTC.

The V call is TRBV5-1, the J call TRBJ1-1; tentatively, D is TRBD1 (5 bases). The germline V gene encodes CDR1 SGHRS and CDR2 YFSETQ. The length of the CDR3 is 16 residues. The V end lost 0 bases, the J end lost 2 bases, and 14 bases lay between the germline ends. The CDR3 spells CASSLDDPGFNTEAFF. In nucleotides, the CDR3 is TGCGCCAGCAGCTTGGATGATCCAGGGTTTAACACTGAAGCTTTCTTT.

Remarks on this clone: Other nucleotide sequences in the sample specify the same CDR3. The chain has TRBV2 and TRBJ1-2, with unresolved D. In germline, CDR1 is SNHLY, CDR2 FYNNEI. The CDR3 extends over 13 amino acids. V gave up 6 bases and J gave up 2 bases, with 10 bases separating them. CDR3 sequence (DNA): TGTGCCAGCAGCGGAGATTCAAACTATGGCTACACCTTC. It codes for CASSGDSNYGYTF.

The chain carries TRBV5-1 and TRBJ1-1; D not resolved. The CDR3 runs 12 residues. Trimming took off 0 bases at V and 6 bases at J, with 6 bases between the two ends. CDR1 SGHRS and CDR2 YFSETQ come from the germline V gene. The CDR3 DNA follows: TGCGCCAGCAGCTTGGGGAGGGCTGAAGCTTTCTTT. This encodes CASSLGRAEAFF.

This rearrangement joins TRBV9 to TRBJ1-1, with 10 bases lining up with TRBD1. The V and J ends lost 0 bases and 8 bases, in that order; junction bases with no gene match: 7. The CDR3 is 15 residues long. Germline V lookup: CDR1 SGDLS, CDR2 YYNGEE. The CDR3 DNA follows: TGTGCCAGCAGCGTAGGAACGGGACAGGGGAGGGAAGCTTTCTTT. It encodes CASSVGTGQGREAFF.

The chain joins TRBV18 to TRBJ1-1; D remains ambiguous. In germline, CDR1 is KGHSH, CDR2 LQKENI. The V end lost 2 bases, the J end lost 2 bases, and 9 bases lay between the germline ends. CDR3 size: 14 residues. CDR3 in amino acids: CASSPWPYNTEAFF. DNA for the CDR3: TGTGCCAGCTCACCATGGCCTTATAACACTGAAGCTTTCTTT.

The J gene is TRBJ1-1, the V gene TRBV27, with no clear D. This CDR3 is 13 amino acids long. In germline, CDR1 is MNHEY, CDR2 SMNVEV (reference sequence). The V gene lost 4 bases and the J gene lost 1 base, with 7 bases spanning the gap. The DNA for the CDR3 is TGTGCCAGCAGTTGGGCAAAGAACACTGAAGCTTTCTTT. Translated: CASSWAKNTEAFF.

The chain uses TRBV7-2 and TRBJ1-1, with a tentative D call TRBD1 (6 bases). The V end was cut by 5 bases, the J end by 7 bases, with 11 bases between. CDR1 SGHTA and CDR2 FQGNSA come from the germline V gene. The CDR3 consists of 12 residues. This chain's CDR3 is CASSPRTDEAFF. The CDR3 DNA reads as TGTGCCAGCAGCCCCCGGACAGATGAAGCTTTCTTT.

The chain uses TRBV21-1 and TRBJ2-4; the tabulated D call, TRBD2, remains unverified against the DNA. TRBV21-1 is listed as a pseudogene. There are 15 residues in the CDR3. The CDR3 is CASSKNPEVADIQYF. CDR3 DNA: TGTGCCAGCAGCAAGAACCCCGAGGTGGCGGACATTCAGTACTTC.

This clone was picked up one time. The rearrangement uses TRBV4-2 and TRBJ2-4; 8 bases fit TRBD2. The CDR3 contains 16 residues. The V gene's germline CDR1 is LGHNA and CDR2 YNFKEQ. The trim removed 1 base at V and 8 bases at J, leaving 10 bases unmatched. Written as DNA, the CDR3 is TGTGCCAGCAGCCAAGCGGGAGGGCCGAGTGGGGACATTCAGTACTTC. Translated: CASSQAGGPSGDIQYF.

The J gene is TRBJ1-1, the V gene TRBV19; perhaps TRBD1 as D (6 bases). Trimming removed 6 bases at V and 3 bases at J, with 11 bases between. CDR1 is LNHDA, CDR2 SQIVND, per germline (reference sequence). CDR3 length equals 13 residues. CDR3 residues: CASSRQVDTEAFF. The CDR3 DNA sequence: TGTGCCAGTAGCCGACAGGTGGACACTGAAGCTTTCTTT.

The chain recombines TRBV12-3 or TRBV12-4 with TRBJ1-2; D is possibly TRBD1 (5 bases). Trimming took 2 bases from V and 8 from J, leaving 9 bases between them. This CDR3 has 12 residues. The CDR3 is CASSLTGKGYTF. The CDR3 nucleotides are TGTGCCAGCAGTTTAACAGGCAAGGGCTACACCTTC.